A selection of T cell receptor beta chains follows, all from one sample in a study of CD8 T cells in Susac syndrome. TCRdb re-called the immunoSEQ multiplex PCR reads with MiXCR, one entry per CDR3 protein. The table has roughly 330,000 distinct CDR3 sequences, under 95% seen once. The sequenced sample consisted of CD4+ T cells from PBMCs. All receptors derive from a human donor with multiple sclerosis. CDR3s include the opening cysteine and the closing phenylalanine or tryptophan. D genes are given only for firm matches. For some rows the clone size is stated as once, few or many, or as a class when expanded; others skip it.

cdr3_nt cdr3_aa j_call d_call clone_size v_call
TGTGCCAGCAGCTTTAATACGGGGGGCAGCCCTGAAGCTTTCTTT CASSFNTGGSPEAFF TRBJ1-1 - - TRBV7-9
TGTGCCAGCAGTTACAGGCCCCTGGGATACAATGAGCAGTTCTTC CASSYRPLGYNEQFF TRBJ2-1 - few TRBV6-5
TGTGCCAGCAGCCAAGTCTCCACAGGCCAAGAGACCCAGTACTTC CASSQVSTGQETQYF TRBJ2-5 - few TRBV4-2
TGCAGTGCCGGACTAGCGGGCTCCAATGAGCAGTTCTTC CSAGLAGSNEQFF TRBJ2-1 TRBD2 - TRBV20-1
TGTGCCAGCAGCTTGGGGGGGCTGCGGAACACTGAAGCTTTCTTT CASSLGGLRNTEAFF TRBJ1-1 - once TRBV5-4
TGTGCCAGCAGCCTCGGACAGTATGGCGAGCAGTACTTC CASSLGQYGEQYF TRBJ2-7 - - TRBV3-1
TGCGCCAGCAGCGAAAATTCGGGGGGAGATACGCAGTATTTT CASSENSGGDTQYF TRBJ2-3 TRBD2 - TRBV5-1
TGTGCCAGCAGCTTAGTCTTAATCGGGACAGGGGGCCAACGGGGCACTGAAGCTTTCTTT CASSLVLIGTGGQRGTEAFF TRBJ1-1 TRBD1 - TRBV11-1
TGTGCCAGCAGCCCCGTGAGGGAAAACATTCAGTACTTC CASSPVRENIQYF TRBJ2-4 - - TRBV13
TGTGCCAGCAGTTTATTCCGAGAGACCCAGTACTTC CASSLFRETQYF TRBJ2-5 - - TRBV12-3/TRBV12-4